The 30 T cell receptor beta chains in this list originate from one sample, sequenced in a study of early T cells in non-severe SARS-CoV-2 infection. Via MiXCR, TCRdb re-called the 5' RACE reads, giving one row per CDR3 protein. The table lists 25,000 to 35,000 distinct CDR3 sequences, around 7% of them singletons, with about 3% in the top ten. The material sequenced was whole blood. The origin of the receptors is an adult who was a healthcare worker with PCR-confirmed SARS-CoV-2 infection or an uninfected control (not recorded which).

There are many counts of this clonotype. This chain joins TRBV3-1 and TRBJ1-1; D gene unclear. The CDR3 has 15 residues. From germline, CDR1 is LGHDT and CDR2 YNNKEL (reference sequence). Trimming stripped 4 bases from V and 0 bases from J, with 12 bases between. The CDR3 sequence: CASSPSGFMNTEAFF. In DNA, the CDR3 is TGTGCCAGCAGCCCTTCGGGATTTATGAACACTGAAGCTTTCTTT.

This clonotype was seen ten or more times. This chain joins TRBV21-1 and TRBJ1-1; the D call TRBD1 from the table was never checked on the DNA. TRBV21-1 is deemed a pseudogene. The CDR3 length is 14 residues. CDR3 DNA: TGTGCCAGCAGCAAAGCCGGGGGGACGACTGAAGCTTTCTTT. Protein product: CASSKAGGTTEAFF.

The sample holds many counts of this clonotype. This chain links TRBV12-3 or TRBV12-4 with TRBJ2-6; TRBD2 is a possible D gene (6 bases). The CDR3 contains 17 residues. The germline V and J ends were trimmed by 3 bases and 0 bases, with 12 bases remaining between them. The CDR3 bases are TGTGCCAGCAGTTTGGGTCCGGGGGTCTCTGGGGCCAACGTCCTGACTTTC. Protein product: CASSLGPGVSGANVLTF.

Many counts were recorded for this clonotype. The chain combines TRBV24-1 with TRBJ2-1, with no clear D. V was cut by 3 bases and J by 1 base, with 15 bases left in between. CDR1 is KGHDR and CDR2 is SFDVKD in the germline V gene. The CDR3 runs to 17 residues. CDR3 region: CATSDTPSLSSYNEQFF. The CDR3 DNA reads TGTGCCACCAGTGATACCCCCTCCTTATCGTCCTACAATGAGCAGTTCTTC.

The sample holds many counts of this clonotype. The rearrangement links TRBV7-2 to TRBJ2-1, with TRBD2 identical over 10 bases. After removal of 5 bases from V and 0 bases from J, the junction contained 10 bases not matched to a gene. The CDR3 totals 18 residues. Germline lookup yields CDR1 SGHTA and CDR2 FQGNSA. The DNA of the CDR3 is TGTGCCAGCAGCCCCCGGGTAGCGGGAGGAATCTCCTACAATGAGCAGTTCTTC. Its protein is CASSPRVAGGISYNEQFF. Full variable domain (rest looked up from reference TRBV7-2 and TRBJ2-1): GAGVSQSPSNKVTEKGKDVELRCDPISGHTALYWYRQSLGQGLEFLIYFQGNSAPDKSGLPSDRFSAERTGGSVSTLTIQRTQQEDSAVYLCASSPRVAGGISYNEQFFGPGTRLTVL.

This clonotype was seen many times. The CDR3 region is CASSFRDSSTKQYF. The CDR3, as DNA: TGTGCCAGCAGCTTCCGGGACAGCAGTACGAAGCAGTACTTC. The chain is built from TRBV7-9 and TRBJ2-7; TRBD1 matches at 7 bases. The CDR3 runs to 14 residues. V shed 3 bases and J 8 bases; nucleotides not matched to a gene: 10. Germline V gene data show CDR1 as SEHNR and CDR2 as FQNEAQ (reference sequence).

This clonotype occurred many times. This rearrangement joins TRBV20-1 to TRBJ1-2; 10 nucleotides agree with TRBD1. The length of the CDR3 is 11 residues. The ends lost 7 bases at V and 7 bases at J; junction bases unmatched: 3. Germline CDR1 reads DFQATT; CDR2 reads SNEGSKA (reference sequence). The CDR3 region has the DNA TGCAGTGGACAGGGGGCTAGTGGCTACACCTTC. This translates into CSGQGASGYTF.

This clonotype came up many times. The chain has TRBV7-2 and TRBJ1-3, with 10 bases fitting TRBD1. The CDR3 runs 15 residues. The V segment lost 5 bases and the J segment 5 bases; nucleotides outside the gene matches: 6. Germline-derived CDR1 and CDR2 are SGHTA and FQGNSA. CDR3 coding DNA: TGTGCCAGCAGCCGCGGACAGGGGGGTAGAAACACCATATATTTT. Residues: CASSRGQGGRNTIYF.

Ten or more counts support this clonotype. The chain couples TRBV5-4 to TRBJ2-3; D is possibly TRBD1 (7 bases). Trimming stripped 4 bases from V and 4 bases from J, with 16 bases between. Germline V CDR1 and CDR2: SGHNT, YYREEE (reference sequence). The CDR3 is made up of 15 amino acids. DNA of the CDR3: TGTGCCAGCAGCCCAGGGGGGTCAAGGGCAGATACGCAGTATTTT. Translating it yields CASSPGGSRADTQYF.

In its sample, this clonotype was seen many times. The V gene is TRBV20-1, the J gene TRBJ2-3; D is unclear. CDR1 and CDR2 from the germline V gene are DFQATT and SNEGSKA (reference sequence). V lost 5 bases, J lost 2 bases, and 14 bases lay in between. This CDR3 has 14 residues. The CDR3 region is CSAVPLLYTDTQYF. The CDR3 nucleotides read TGCAGTGCTGTGCCCCTCCTCTACACAGATACGCAGTATTTT.

This clonotype was counted ten times or more. The rearrangement joins TRBV28 to TRBJ2-3; no reliable D call. CDR1 and CDR2 from the germline V gene are MDHEN and SYDVKM. CDR3 size: 15 residues. V lost 2 bases and J lost 2, with 11 bases in between. In nucleotides, the CDR3 is TGTGCCAGCAGTTTACTGGCGGCAACCACAGATACGCAGTATTTT. Residues: CASSLLAATTDTQYF.

This clonotype has a count of ten or more. The CDR3 here is CASTPGQGIQNEQFF. CDR3 in DNA: TGTGCCAGCACCCCGGGACAGGGGATACAAAATGAGCAGTTCTTC. The gene calls are TRBV28 and TRBJ2-1; TRBD1 matches 10 bases. Germline assignment: CDR1 MDHEN and CDR2 SYDVKM. The trim removed 7 bases at V and 7 bases at J, leaving 10 bases unmatched. The CDR3 length is 15 residues.

This clonotype has at least ten counts. The chain has TRBV5-1 and TRBJ1-1, with a possible D match to TRBD1 (5 bases). This CDR3 comprises 13 residues. V gave up 4 bases and J gave up 0 bases, with 7 bases separating them. Germline-derived CDR1 and CDR2 are SGHRS and YFSETQ. The CDR3, as DNA: TGCGCCAGCAGCCAAGGGGTGAACACTGAAGCTTTCTTT. As protein: CASSQGVNTEAFF. Complete variable domain (other parts from reference TRBV5-1 and TRBJ1-1): KAGVTQTPRYLIKTRGQQVTLSCSPISGHRSVSWYQQTPGQGLQFLFEYFSETQRNKGNFPGRFSGRQFSNSRSEMNVSTLELGDSALYLCASSQGVNTEAFFGQGTRLTVV.

This chain joins TRBV7-8 and TRBJ2-7, with D perhaps being TRBD1 or TRBD2 (5 bases each). Germline CDR1 and CDR2: SGHVS and FQNEAQ. The CDR3 runs 14 residues. The ends were cut back, 4 bases at V and 5 bases at J, with 15 bases in the middle. CDR3 bases: TGTGCCAGCAGCTCGAGGGGCGCAAGCGACGAGCAGTACTTC. Translation: CASSSRGASDEQYF.

This clonotype was seen at least ten times. CDR3 residues: CASSQDPGNTGELFF. CDR3 sequence (DNA): TGCGCCAGCAGCCAAGATCCAGGCAACACCGGGGAGCTGTTTTTT. The V gene is TRBV4-3, the J gene TRBJ2-2; the D is unclear. The CDR3 covers 15 residues. Germline CDR1 reads LGHNA; CDR2 reads YSLEER. The ends were cut back, 0 bases at V and 2 bases at J, with 7 bases in the middle.

This clonotype was detected only a few times. The rearrangement links TRBV28 to TRBJ2-3; TRBD2 might be the D (6 bases). The CDR3 is made up of 17 amino acids. The germline V and J ends were trimmed by 3 bases and 0 bases, with 16 bases remaining between them. Germline V gene lookup returns CDR1 MDHEN and CDR2 SYDVKM. The CDR3 bases are TGTGCCAGCAGTTTGTCACCTAGCGCCTCTAGCACAGATACGCAGTATTTT. Protein sequence: CASSLSPSASSTDTQYF.

This clonotype was counted between two and nine times. This chain uses TRBV28 with TRBJ1-2; no clear D gene. This CDR3 has 15 amino acids. Germline V gives CDR1 MDHEN, CDR2 SYDVKM. V was shortened by 6 bases and J by 6 bases, with 20 bases between the two germline ends. CDR3 protein: CASRSPELRTDGYTF. The CDR3 region has the DNA TGTGCCAGCAGGTCACCCGAACTTAGGACGGATGGCTACACCTTC.

There are many counts of this clonotype. V usage is TRBV3-1 and J usage is TRBJ2-7; TRBD2 matches at 8 bases. Germline CDR1 is LGHDT and CDR2 is YNNKEL (reference sequence). V was clipped by 2 bases and J by 5 bases; unmatched bases: 5. The CDR3 loop spans 14 amino acids. CDR3 DNA: TGTGCCAGCAGCCAAAAAGGACTAGCTCACGAGCAGTACTTC. This gives the protein CASSQKGLAHEQYF.

In this sample, this clonotype turned up many times. This rearrangement joins TRBV6-6 to TRBJ2-3; the D gene is possibly TRBD2 (6 bases). The CDR3 has 14 amino acids. The V gene lost 9 bases and the J gene lost 2 bases, with 15 bases spanning the gap. CDR1 and CDR2 from the germline V gene are MNHNY and SVGAGI (reference sequence). The CDR3 DNA reads as TGTGCCAGTACGAGGCTAGCGAACACAGATACGCAGTATTTT. Its translation: CASTRLANTDTQYF.

This clonotype was observed at least ten times. This rearrangement joins TRBV5-1 to TRBJ1-1, with 7 bases matching TRBD1. The CDR3 has 15 residues. Looked up from germline, CDR1 is SGHRS and CDR2 is YFSETQ. V dropped 4 bases and J dropped 1; count of bases not matched to a gene: 7. Written as DNA, the CDR3 is TGCGCCAGCAGCCCACTACAGGGGACGAACACTGAAGCTTTCTTT. This sequence encodes CASSPLQGTNTEAFF. Supplemented by reference TRBV5-1 and TRBJ1-1, the full variable domain reads KAGVTQTPRYLIKTRGQQVTLSCSPISGHRSVSWYQQTPGQGLQFLFEYFSETQRNKGNFPGRFSGRQFSNSRSEMNVSTLELGDSALYLCASSPLQGTNTEAFFGQGTRLTVV.

V gene TRBV6-5 combines with J gene TRBJ2-6; 7 bases agree with TRBD1. Trimming at V came to 2 bases and at J to 5 bases, leaving 6 bases not matched to a gene. The CDR3 is made up of 16 amino acids. The germline V gene has CDR1 MNHEY and CDR2 SVGAGI. The CDR3 DNA follows: TGTGCCAGCAGTTACGGAAGGGGGCATAGGGCCAACGTCCTGACTTTC. This encodes CASSYGRGHRANVLTF.

This clonotype was observed at least ten times. The rearrangement joins TRBV18 to TRBJ1-6; D is ambiguous. V was pared by 0 bases and J by 9 bases, with 12 bases between. Germline CDR1 is KGHSH and CDR2 is LQKENI. CDR3 length equals 15 residues. CDR3 sequence: CASSPPGSGSSPLHF. The CDR3 DNA sequence: TGTGCCAGCTCACCACCCGGGAGTGGTAGTTCACCCCTCCACTTT.

In its sample, this clonotype ranks as medium-sized. The chain carries TRBV20-1 and TRBJ1-2; 8 bases fit TRBD1. V lost 1 base to trimming and J lost 5 bases; unmatched junction nucleotides: 9. This CDR3 spans 15 amino acids. Germline V lookup: CDR1 DFQATT, CDR2 SNEGSKA (reference sequence). CDR3 nucleotide sequence: TGCAGTGCTAGAGTATGGGACAGGTCTGGGTATGGCTACACCTTC. Residues: CSARVWDRSGYGYTF.

This clonotype has a count of ten or more. The chain links TRBV20-1 to TRBJ1-2; 7 nucleotides match TRBD1. Losses at the gene ends were 3 bases for V and 11 bases for J; bases not matched to a gene: 12. Germline values: CDR1 DFQATT, CDR2 SNEGSKA (reference sequence). This CDR3 is 13 amino acids long. CDR3 sequence reads: CSASWGRDSEYTF. Here the CDR3 DNA reads TGCAGTGCTAGTTGGGGCCGGGACAGCGAATACACCTTC.

This clonotype appeared many times. The V call is TRBV7-9, the J call TRBJ1-5; TRBD1 is a possible D gene (6 bases). The V gene lost 3 bases and the J gene lost 0 bases, with 9 bases spanning the gap. The CDR3 has 15 residues. Germline-derived CDR1 and CDR2 are SEHNR and FQNEAQ (reference sequence). The CDR3 sequence: CASSFTGPSNQPQHF. The CDR3 DNA reads TGTGCCAGCAGCTTCACAGGGCCTAGCAATCAGCCCCAGCATTTT.

This clonotype was detected many times. This sequence joins TRBV2 and TRBJ2-5; 7 bases are a match to TRBD2. Germline V gene sequence: CDR1 SNHLY, CDR2 FYNNEI. With 10 bases clipped from V and 4 bases from J, the junction kept 15 bases outside the gene matches. This CDR3 is built from 15 residues. This CDR3 is CATAYMGGPGETQYF. In DNA form, the CDR3 reads TGTGCCACCGCTTACATGGGAGGGCCGGGAGAGACCCAGTACTTC.

This clonotype was counted many times. V is TRBV25-1 and J is TRBJ1-6, with 9 bases matching TRBD1. The CDR3 extends over 14 amino acids. Per germline, CDR1 MGHDK and CDR2 SYGVNS. V lost 4 bases to trimming and J lost 8 bases; unmatched junction nucleotides: 3. The CDR3 loop is CASSADRGDSPLHF. The CDR3 DNA is TGTGCCAGCAGTGCTGACAGGGGGGATTCACCCCTCCACTTT.

This clonotype is labeled medium-sized. The V call is TRBV9, the J call TRBJ1-2, with 8 positions matching TRBD1. The germline gives CDR1 SGDLS, CDR2 YYNGEE. V trimming: 4 bases; J trimming: 6 bases; junction bases outside the gene matches: 11. CDR3 length: 15 amino acids. CDR3 sequence reads: CASSFRDRPIDGYTF. In DNA form, the CDR3 reads TGTGCCAGCAGCTTCCGGGACAGGCCTATCGATGGCTACACCTTC.

The rearrangement joins TRBV6-2 or TRBV6-3 to TRBJ2-5; D is ambiguous. CDR3 length: 12 amino acids. CDR1 and CDR2 (germline): MNHEY, SVGEGT. Trimming stripped 6 bases from V and 4 bases from J, with 9 bases between. The CDR3 DNA follows: TGTGCCAGCAGGAAGAGAGGAGAGACCCAGTACTTC. Residues: CASRKRGETQYF.

This clonotype was seen many times. The gene calls are TRBV25-1 and TRBJ1-1; the D gene is possibly TRBD1 (6 bases). The CDR3 has 16 amino acids. V was clipped by 6 bases and J by 1 base, with 18 bases between them. Germline V gene sequence: CDR1 MGHDK, CDR2 SYGVNS. The CDR3 coding sequence is TGTGCCAGCAGAGAAGGGCAGGGGATGGGGAACACTGAAGCTTTCTTT. Translation gives CASREGQGMGNTEAFF.